Each of the 27 T cell receptor beta chains below was sequenced from the same sample in a study of T cell responses to AZD1222 COVID-19 vaccine. Here immunoSEQ multiplex PCR was the method, and the copy in TCRdb shows in-frame clones only, minus some. The sample has more than 150,000 clones, approximately 90% seen once. The starting material was peripheral blood, obtained on day 0 of AZD1222 vaccination. The source of these receptors is an adult in good health.

The chain combines TRBV12-5 with TRBJ2-1; D perhaps matches TRBD1 (5 bases). The V gene lost 7 bases and the J gene lost 2 bases, with 12 bases spanning the gap. Per germline, CDR1 LGHNT and CDR2 FRNRAP. The CDR3 length is 14 residues. The CDR3 coding sequence is TGTGCTAGTGTCGCCGGACAAGCCTACAATGAGCAGTTCTTC. Translating gives CASVAGQAYNEQFF.

The chain uses TRBV6-5 and TRBJ1-1; perhaps TRBD1 as D (5 bases). The V gene lost 7 bases and the J gene lost 6 bases, with 18 bases spanning the gap. CDR3 length: 14 residues. Germline assignment: CDR1 MNHEY and CDR2 SVGAGI. Here the CDR3 DNA reads TGTGCCAGCACCCGAGAGGTACGGGGCGCTGAAGCTTTCTTT. This codes for CASTREVRGAEAFF.

The V gene is TRBV27, the J gene TRBJ1-2, with TRBD1 as a possible D gene (6 bases). V was pared by 2 bases and J by 3 bases, with 19 bases between. The CDR3 has 17 amino acids. CDR1 and CDR2 (germline): MNHEY, SMNVEV (reference sequence). CDR3 region: CASSLPRGRVGDYGYTF. CDR3 nucleotides: TGTGCCAGCAGTTTACCCAGGGGCAGGGTGGGTGACTATGGCTACACCTTC.

The chain joins TRBV20-1 to TRBJ1-1; D not resolved. Germline assignment: CDR1 DFQATT and CDR2 SNEGSKA (reference sequence). The CDR3 totals 11 residues. V gave up 6 bases and J gave up 6 bases, with 11 bases separating them. CDR3 amino acids: CSATLHSEAFF. In DNA, the CDR3 is TGCAGTGCCACACTCCACTCTGAAGCTTTCTTT.

The CDR3 spells CASSPGRVAGEGYGYTF. In DNA, the CDR3 is TGTGCCAGCAGTCCCGGAAGGGTGGCAGGGGAGGGCTATGGCTACACCTTC. The chain has TRBV11-2 and TRBJ1-2, with a tentative D call TRBD1 (6 bases). V was pared by 6 bases and J by 4 bases, with 24 bases between. Per germline, CDR1 SGHAT and CDR2 FQNNGV. The CDR3 spans 17 residues.

The chain has TRBV15 and TRBJ2-2, with 10 bases that match TRBD1. With 0 bases clipped from V and 6 bases from J, the junction kept 7 bases outside the gene matches. Germline CDR1 is LNHNV and CDR2 is YYDKDF (reference sequence). This CDR3 has 17 residues. CDR3 in DNA: TGTGCCACCAGCAGAGATAGGGGGACAGGGGTCCCCGGGGAGCTGTTTTTT. Its translation: CATSRDRGTGVPGELFF.

The rearrangement links TRBV6-1 to TRBJ2-3, with 8 bases aligning to TRBD2. CDR3 length: 18 amino acids. Germline V CDR1 and CDR2: MNHNS, SASEGT. The ends lost 4 bases at V and 2 bases at J; junction bases unmatched: 14. CDR3 DNA: TGTGCCAGCAGTGCTCTAGCGGGCAGCAAATCCAACACAGATACGCAGTATTTT. This encodes CASSALAGSKSNTDTQYF.

The chain employs TRBV27 and TRBJ2-3; TRBD2 might be the D (5 bases). The V end lost 0 bases, the J end lost 3 bases, and 10 bases lay between the germline ends. The germline CDR1 and CDR2 sequences are MNHEY and SMNVEV (reference sequence). The CDR3 runs 15 residues. CDR3 nucleotides: TGTGCCAGCAGTTTATCGGCCAGCGGAACAGATACGCAGTATTTT. Amino acids: CASSLSASGTDTQYF.

The chain has TRBV28 and TRBJ2-6; perhaps TRBD2 as D (6 bases). This CDR3 is 18 amino acids long. Germline loops: CDR1 MDHEN, CDR2 SYDVKM. V was pared by 7 bases and J by 4 bases, with 23 bases between. DNA for the CDR3: TGTGCCAGCATTCCAAGTCGGGGGTCCCGCCGGGGGGCCAACGTCCTGACTTTC. It translates to CASIPSRGSRRGANVLTF.

The chain recombines TRBV7-9 with TRBJ1-4; tentative D call: TRBD1 (5 bases). Trimming removed 3 bases at V and 4 bases at J, with 18 bases between. Germline-derived CDR1 and CDR2 are SEHNR and FQNEAQ (reference sequence). The CDR3 has 17 residues. DNA for the CDR3: TGTGCCAGCAGCTTTGTCGTCGGGGCCGCCAGTAATGAAAAACTGTTTTTT. Protein product: CASSFVVGAASNEKLFF. Variable domain in full (rest from reference TRBV7-9 and TRBJ1-4): DTGVSQNPRHKITKRGQNVTFRCDPISEHNRLYWYRQTLGQGPEFLTYFQNEAQLEKSRLLSDRFSAERPKGSFSTLEIQRTEQGDSAMYLCASSFVVGAASNEKLFFGSGTQLSVL.

This chain joins TRBV27 and TRBJ1-2, with 7 bases aligning to TRBD1. The CDR3 consists of 16 residues. With 4 bases clipped from V and 2 bases from J, the junction kept 10 bases outside the gene matches. In germline, CDR1 is MNHEY, CDR2 SMNVEV (reference sequence). CDR3 nucleotides: TGTGCCAGCAGTTCAACAGGGGCCCCGCTCAACTATGGCTACACCTTC. This sequence encodes CASSSTGAPLNYGYTF.

The genes are TRBV11-2 and TRBJ2-7, with D unclear. This CDR3 is 15 amino acids long. Trimming removed 0 bases from V and 6 bases from J, with 15 bases in between. Germline lookup yields CDR1 SGHAT and CDR2 FQNNGV. DNA of the CDR3: TGTGCCAGCAGCTTAGATCCGGACCGACCGAGCGAGCAGTACTTC. Translating it yields CASSLDPDRPSEQYF. The full variable domain, rest sourced from reference TRBV11-2 and TRBJ2-7, is EAGVAQSPRYKIIEKRQSVAFWCNPISGHATLYWYQQILGQGPKLLIQFQNNGVVDDSQLPKDRFSAERLKGVDSTLKIQPAKLEDSAVYLCASSLDPDRPSEQYFGPGTRLTVT.

J is TRBJ2-1 and V is TRBV6-1, with TRBD1 matching over 9 bases. V shed 3 bases, J shed 3 bases, and the junction held 15 bases outside the gene matches. The CDR3 consists of 19 residues. Germline CDR1 is MNHNS and CDR2 is SASEGT. DNA for the CDR3: TGTGCCAGCAGTGAGCCTCGGACAGGGGTTTTTGGGGGCTACAATGAGCAGTTCTTC. Protein: CASSEPRTGVFGGYNEQFF.

The chain couples TRBV6-1 to TRBJ1-5; D might be TRBD1 (5 bases). V dropped 4 bases and J dropped 2 bases, with 24 bases sitting between them. There are 19 residues in the CDR3. Germline values: CDR1 MNHNS, CDR2 SASEGT. The CDR3 loop is CASSGGSTVYRVGNQPQHF. In DNA form, the CDR3 reads TGTGCCAGCAGTGGCGGTTCGACAGTATATAGGGTGGGCAATCAGCCCCAGCATTTT.

The CDR3 DNA reads as TGTGCCAGCATGGATCTATGGGACAGGGGGAAATACACTGAAGCTTTCTTT. Its protein product is CASMDLWDRGKYTEAFF. This chain joins TRBV5-5 and TRBJ1-1; 11 bases fit TRBD1. This CDR3 is 17 amino acids long. Germline V gene lookup returns CDR1 SGHKS and CDR2 YYEKEE (reference sequence). Germline trimming cut 6 bases from V and 3 bases from J; bases unmatched to any gene: 13.

V and J are TRBV10-1 and TRBJ1-2, with D unresolved. CDR3 size: 13 residues. The germline V gene has CDR1 WNHNN and CDR2 SYGVQD (reference sequence). V was clipped by 0 bases and J by 6 bases, with 8 bases between them. The CDR3 region has the DNA TGCGCCAGCAGTGAGTCTGGAGGGAATGGCTACACCTTC. Protein product: CASSESGGNGYTF.

The chain carries TRBV10-2 and TRBJ2-5; a weak D match, TRBD2 (6 bases). Trimming pared 4 bases from V and 5 bases from J, leaving 11 bases between. Germline loops: CDR1 WSHSY, CDR2 SAAADI. The CDR3 runs to 13 residues. As DNA, the CDR3 is TGCGCCAGCAGTGTTAACCGGGGGGAGACCCAGTACTTC. Amino acid sequence: CASSVNRGETQYF.

The count of this clone is one. The gene calls are TRBV27 and TRBJ2-5; 15 bases are shared with TRBD2. V shed 5 bases, J shed 2 bases, and the junction held 3 bases outside the gene matches. The germline V gene encodes CDR1 MNHEY and CDR2 SMNVEV (reference sequence). This CDR3 is 16 amino acids long. In DNA, the CDR3 is TGTGCCAGCAGTCTGGGACTAGCGGGGGGTCAAGAGACCCAGTACTTC. Its translation is CASSLGLAGGQETQYF.

The chain recombines TRBV4-3 with TRBJ1-4, with 9 nucleotides matching TRBD1. The CDR3 is made up of 16 amino acids. Trimming cost V 0 bases and J 8 bases; bases outside gene matches: 7. Germline-derived CDR1 and CDR2 are LGHNA and YSLEER. CDR3 coding DNA: TGCGCCAGCAGCCAAGACGGGACAGGGTGGGGCGAAAAACTGTTTTTT. It yields the protein CASSQDGTGWGEKLFF.

The chain combines TRBV5-6 with TRBJ2-6; 10 positions agree with TRBD1. The V segment lost 0 bases and the J segment 0 bases; nucleotides outside the gene matches: 3. Germline lookup yields CDR1 SGHDT and CDR2 YYEEEE. The CDR3 is 18 amino acids. The CDR3 here is CASSLVDRGISGANVLTF. DNA for the CDR3: TGTGCCAGCAGCTTGGTGGACAGGGGGATCTCTGGGGCCAACGTCCTGACTTTC.

This sequence joins TRBV9 and TRBJ2-3; 12 positions match TRBD2. Trimming cost V 0 bases and J 4 bases; bases outside gene matches: 3. CDR3 length: 16 residues. Germline V gene sequence: CDR1 SGDLS, CDR2 YYNGEE. CDR3 sequence reads: CASSVVSSGRADTQYF. CDR3 in DNA: TGTGCCAGCAGCGTAGTTTCTAGCGGGAGGGCAGATACGCAGTATTTT.

V is TRBV15 and J is TRBJ2-7; no clear D gene. The CDR3 has 14 amino acids. In germline, CDR1 is LNHNV, CDR2 YYDKDF (reference sequence). Deletions cut 0 bases from V and 7 bases from J, with 13 bases between. This CDR3 is CATSRDWDSREQYF. In nucleotides, the CDR3 is TGTGCCACCAGCAGAGATTGGGATTCGAGGGAGCAGTACTTC.

This chain uses TRBV13 with TRBJ1-4, with unresolved D. The CDR3 loop spans 12 amino acids. Trimming left V 0 bases short and J 13 bases short, with 9 bases between. Germline V gene data show CDR1 as PRHDT and CDR2 as FYEKMQ (reference sequence). The CDR3 protein is CASSLGPEALFF. The DNA for the CDR3 is TGTGCCAGCAGCTTAGGCCCCGAGGCACTGTTTTTT. Variable domain in full (rest from reference TRBV13 and TRBJ1-4): AAGVIQSPRHLIKEKRETATLKCYPIPRHDTVYWYQQGPGQDPQFLISFYEKMQSDKGSIPDRFSAQQFSDYHSELNMSSLELGDSALYFCASSLGPEALFFGSGTQLSVL.

The V gene is TRBV5-6, the J gene TRBJ1-4, with TRBD1 matching over 7 bases. J lost 0 bases, V lost 4 bases, and 6 bases had no gene match. Germline CDR1 SGHDT, CDR2 YYEEEE. The CDR3 covers 16 residues. CDR3 sequence (DNA): TGTGCCAGCAGCGAGGGACAGACTGCAACTAATGAAAAACTGTTTTTT. It encodes CASSEGQTATNEKLFF. Combining the CDR3 with reference TRBV5-6 and TRBJ1-4 gives the whole variable domain DAGVTQSPTHLIKTRGQQVTLRCSPKSGHDTVSWYQQALGQGPQFIFQYYEEEERQRGNFPDRFSGHQFPNYSSELNVNALLLGDSALYLCASSEGQTATNEKLFFGSGTQLSVL.

This clone occurred once. The chain is built from TRBV9 and TRBJ2-5; D call uncertain. V lost 0 bases and J lost 5, with 11 bases in between. Germline CDR1 SGDLS, CDR2 YYNGEE. The CDR3 has 14 residues. CDR3 sequence (DNA): TGTGCCAGCAGCGTAGATCCGGGTTCGGAGACCCAGTACTTC. Translation gives CASSVDPGSETQYF. Full variable domain (missing parts from reference TRBV9 and TRBJ2-5): DSGVTQTPKHLITATGQRVTLRCSPRSGDLSVYWYQQSLDQGLQFLIQYYNGEERAKGNILERFSAQQFPDLHSELNLSSLELGDSALYFCASSVDPGSETQYFGPGTRLLVL.

This rearrangement joins TRBV7-3 to TRBJ2-4, with TRBD1 matching over 7 bases. Unmatched junction bases numbered 5, after V lost 5 bases and J lost 7 bases. The V gene's germline CDR1 is SGHTA and CDR2 FQGTGA. This CDR3 region has 13 residues. CDR3 nucleotide sequence: TGTGCCAGCAGCCGATTACAGGGGAACATTCAGTACTTC. This codes for CASSRLQGNIQYF.

CDR3 DNA sequence: TGTGCCAGCAGTGACTTATGGAAATCCAGGGACCAGCCCCAGCATTTT. Translating gives CASSDLWKSRDQPQHF. This chain joins TRBV6-4 and TRBJ1-5; maybe TRBD1 (5 bases). The V gene lost 1 base and the J gene lost 7 bases, with 17 bases spanning the gap. Per germline, CDR1 MRHNA and CDR2 SNTAGT. CDR3 length equals 16 residues.